A single sample is the source of the 28 T cell receptor beta chains below, sequenced in a study of T cells after yellow fever vaccination. Via MiXCR, TCRdb re-called the 5' RACE reads, giving one row per CDR3 protein. The repertoire holds approximately 260,000 distinct CDR3 sequences, with roughly 5.2% as singletons. Sample: CD4+ T cells sorted from PBMCs, taken on the day of the yellow fever booster vaccination. These TCRs come from a man younger than 35 who received the YFV17D yellow fever vaccine.

The V call is TRBV20-1, the J call TRBJ2-1, with D perhaps TRBD2 (6 bases). Trimming took off 5 bases at V and 9 bases at J, with 17 bases between the two ends. This CDR3 is built from 13 residues. Germline CDR1 and CDR2: DFQATT and SNEGSKA (reference sequence). DNA of the CDR3: TGCAGTGCTCGGATTCCGGGACTGAGTGAGCAGTTCTTC. It yields the protein CSARIPGLSEQFF.

CDR3: CASSLGTSTNEKLFF. Here the CDR3 DNA reads TGCGCCAGCAGCTTGGGAACCTCAACTAATGAAAAACTGTTTTTT. The chain links TRBV5-1 to TRBJ1-4; no clear D. CDR1 and CDR2 from the germline V gene are SGHRS and YFSETQ. The CDR3 is 15 amino acids. Trimming shortened V by 0 bases and J by 0 bases, and 6 bases separated the two germline ends.

The V call is TRBV6-1, the J call TRBJ2-7, with D possibly called TRBD1 or TRBD2 (5 bases each). CDR1 is MNHNS and CDR2 is SASEGT in the germline V gene. Trimming left V 6 bases short and J 2 bases short, with 11 bases between. The CDR3 has 13 amino acids. The CDR3 region is CASSPRGPYEQYV. The CDR3, as DNA: TGTGCCAGCAGCCCGAGGGGCCCCTACGAGCAGTACGTC.

This chain connects TRBV24-1 to TRBJ2-1; 11 nucleotides align to TRBD2. This CDR3 has 14 amino acids. Looked up from germline, CDR1 is KGHDR and CDR2 is SFDVKD. Trimming took 4 bases from V and 7 from J; bases not matched to a gene: 2. The CDR3 loop is CATSEGTSGNEQFF. The CDR3 DNA follows: TGTGCCACCAGTGAAGGGACTAGCGGAAATGAGCAGTTCTTC.

The rearrangement uses TRBV20-1 and TRBJ2-5, with unresolved D. The germline gives CDR1 DFQATT, CDR2 SNEGSKA (reference sequence). CDR3 length: 13 amino acids. Deletions cut 6 bases from V and 5 bases from J, with 16 bases between. CDR3 DNA sequence: TGCAGTGCCGCGTGGAGTTTGTGGGAGACCCAGTACTTC. This sequence encodes CSAAWSLWETQYF.

This clonotype has more than one count but fewer than ten. The genes are TRBV6-2 or TRBV6-3 and TRBJ2-3; TRBD2 matches 10 bases. The CDR3 sequence is 15 residues long. After removal of 6 bases from V and 3 bases from J, the junction contained 6 bases not matched to a gene. Per the germline V gene, CDR1 is MNHEY and CDR2 is SVGEGT. The CDR3 DNA follows: TGTGCCAGCAGCCCACTAGCGGGGATAACAGATACGCAGTATTTT. As protein: CASSPLAGITDTQYF.

This clonotype has a count of ten or more. The CDR3: CSAKELGRLNTEAFF. The CDR3 DNA is TGCAGTGCTAAGGAGCTTGGGCGGCTGAACACTGAAGCTTTCTTT. The chain recombines TRBV20-1 with TRBJ1-1, with D hard to call. Germline lookup yields CDR1 DFQATT and CDR2 SNEGSKA (reference sequence). This CDR3 region has 15 residues. The ends were cut back, 4 bases at V and 0 bases at J, with 15 bases in the middle.

The V call is TRBV6-5, the J call TRBJ2-7; D remains unclear. Per germline, CDR1 MNHEY and CDR2 SVGAGI. The V and J ends lost 0 bases and 3 bases respectively, with 9 bases between them. There are 14 residues in the CDR3. CDR3 sequence (DNA): TGTGCCAGCAGTTACTCGAAGGCTAGCTACGAGCAGTACTTC. It codes for CASSYSKASYEQYF.

This clonotype has more than one count but fewer than ten. This sequence joins TRBV7-6 and TRBJ1-6; no clear D. CDR1 and CDR2 from the germline V gene are SGHVS and FNYEAQ. V was cut by 5 bases and J by 6 bases, with 17 bases left in between. The CDR3 has 16 amino acids. The CDR3 loop reads CASSLGGSQINSPLHF. The CDR3, as DNA: TGTGCCAGCAGCCTAGGTGGGTCGCAGATTAATTCACCCCTCCACTTT.

This clonotype was counted a few times. The chain links TRBV20-1 to TRBJ1-6; D perhaps matches TRBD1 (5 bases). Germline-derived CDR1 and CDR2 are DFQATT and SNEGSKA (reference sequence). The CDR3 extends over 13 amino acids. V dropped 3 bases and J dropped 14 bases, with 17 bases sitting between them. The CDR3 DNA reads TGCAGTGCTAGGGGCAGGGCCGCGTTGGCCCTCCACTTT. Its translation is CSARGRAALALHF.

The J gene is TRBJ2-5, the V gene TRBV4-3; no reliable D call. V lost 1 base, J lost 2 bases, and 5 bases lay in between. The length of the CDR3 is 13 residues. Germline CDR1 is LGHNA and CDR2 is YSLEER. CDR3 in amino acids: CASSQVQQETQYF. The CDR3 region has the DNA TGCGCCAGCAGCCAAGTACAACAAGAGACCCAGTACTTC.

This clonotype was counted only a few times. The J gene is TRBJ2-2, the V gene TRBV7-3; TRBD2 matches 13 bases. This CDR3 is built from 17 residues. V gave up 4 bases and J gave up 4 bases; unmatched junction bases: 6. Germline loops: CDR1 SGHTA, CDR2 FQGTGA. The CDR3 sequence is CASSSRGLAGATGELFF. CDR3 nucleotide sequence: TGTGCCAGCAGCTCCCGTGGACTAGCGGGGGCCACCGGGGAGCTGTTTTTT.

This clonotype was recorded at least ten times. The chain combines TRBV29-1 with TRBJ2-3, with D hard to call. Trimming removed 6 bases from V and 2 bases from J, with 15 bases in between. Germline V gene data show CDR1 as SQVTM and CDR2 as ANQGSEA. The CDR3 loop spans 14 amino acids. The DNA for the CDR3 is TGCAGCGTAGCGCCCTGGACGGACACAGATACGCAGTATTTT. This encodes CSVAPWTDTDTQYF.

The CDR3 DNA follows: TGTGCCAGCAGCTCCACCGGGCCATACGGTGACGAGCAGTACTTC. It encodes CASSSTGPYGDEQYF. This sequence joins TRBV5-5 and TRBJ2-7; D not resolved. This CDR3 spans 15 amino acids. The V end was cut by 3 bases, the J end by 5 bases, with 18 bases between. In germline, CDR1 is SGHKS, CDR2 YYEKEE (reference sequence).

In its sample, this clonotype was seen a few times. The chain couples TRBV28 to TRBJ2-3; 14 bases fit TRBD2. J was trimmed by 1 base and V by 6 bases; bases with no gene match: 6. The CDR3 spans 17 residues. The germline V gene encodes CDR1 MDHEN and CDR2 SYDVKM. The CDR3 nucleotides are TGTGCCAGCAGCTTAAAGGGACTAGCGGGGGGCACAGATACGCAGTATTTT. Its translation is CASSLKGLAGGTDTQYF.

The chain carries TRBV9 and TRBJ1-1, with 7 bases identical to TRBD1. Germline V gene lookup returns CDR1 SGDLS and CDR2 YYNGEE. There are 17 residues in the CDR3. Trimming removed 0 bases from V and 4 bases from J; junction bases left unmatched: 12. The CDR3 loop reads CASSVAPERQGPTEAFF. The CDR3 DNA sequence: TGTGCCAGCAGCGTAGCCCCCGAAAGACAGGGCCCCACTGAAGCTTTCTTT.

This clonotype was observed many times. CDR3 region: CASSRGQGLGSQYF. In DNA, the CDR3 is TGTGCCAGCAGCCGTGGACAGGGTCTAGGGTCCCAGTACTTC. This chain joins TRBV12-3 or TRBV12-4 and TRBJ2-5, with TRBD1 matching over 8 bases. The CDR3 spans 14 residues. V lost 6 bases, J lost 9 bases, and 12 bases stayed unmatched.

This clonotype appeared a few times. The J gene is TRBJ1-2, the V gene TRBV28, with D perhaps TRBD1 (6 bases). With 7 bases removed from V and 2 bases from J, the gap between germline ends came to 11 bases. The CDR3 runs 13 residues. Germline CDR1 MDHEN, CDR2 SYDVKM. CDR3 nucleotide sequence: TGTGCCAGCACTATCAGGGGAAACTATGGCTACACCTTC. Its protein is CASTIRGNYGYTF.

This clonotype has more than one count but fewer than ten. This chain connects TRBV7-2 to TRBJ1-3; no firm D call. Germline lookup yields CDR1 SGHTA and CDR2 FQGNSA. V was cut by 1 base and J by 0 bases, with 10 bases left in between. This CDR3 region has 16 residues. As DNA, the CDR3 is TGTGCCAGCAGCTTAGTGGCGGGCCTCTCTGGAAACACCATATATTTT. Its translation is CASSLVAGLSGNTIYF.

The V gene is TRBV5-6, the J gene TRBJ1-6, with TRBD1 matching over 11 bases. Trimming cost V 5 bases and J 14 bases; bases outside gene matches: 6. The CDR3 is 13 residues long. Germline V CDR1 and CDR2: SGHDT, YYEEEE. This CDR3 reads CASSTGTGGTLHF. Here the CDR3 DNA reads TGTGCCAGCAGTACCGGGACAGGGGGAACCCTCCACTTT.

This chain links TRBV29-1 with TRBJ2-5; D call uncertain. Germline-derived CDR1 and CDR2 are SQVTM and ANQGSEA. The CDR3 has 12 residues. Trimming took off 5 bases at V and 0 bases at J, with 7 bases between the two ends. The CDR3 DNA follows: TGCAGCGTTAATAGATACCAAGAGACCCAGTACTTC. This sequence encodes CSVNRYQETQYF.

This chain uses TRBV5-1 with TRBJ2-7, with D uncertain. This CDR3 contains 13 residues. With 0 bases removed from V and 5 bases from J, the gap between germline ends came to 9 bases. Germline CDR1 reads SGHRS; CDR2 reads YFSETQ. The CDR3 here is CASSLGARDEQYF. The CDR3 DNA sequence: TGCGCCAGCAGCTTGGGTGCAAGGGACGAGCAGTACTTC.

The chain recombines TRBV6-1 with TRBJ1-5; no definite D call. Per germline, CDR1 MNHNS and CDR2 SASEGT. The CDR3 totals 15 residues. Trimming cost V 3 bases and J 0 bases, with 9 bases left between them. The CDR3 DNA is TGTGCCAGCAGTGAGGTGGGGTATAGCAATCAGCCCCAGCATTTT. It specifies CASSEVGYSNQPQHF.

In its sample, this clonotype was seen a few times. This chain uses TRBV3-1 with TRBJ1-4; D is uncertain. Trimming removed 0 bases from V and 13 bases from J, with 12 bases in between. This CDR3 is built from 13 residues. The germline V gene encodes CDR1 LGHDT and CDR2 YNNKEL (reference sequence). CDR3 nucleotide sequence: TGTGCCAGCAGCCAAGATTCCATGCGGATACTGTTTTTT. As protein: CASSQDSMRILFF.

This clonotype turned up a few times. CDR3 in amino acids: CAWSNSGHEQYF. For the CDR3, the DNA is TGTGCCTGGAGTAACTCAGGCCACGAGCAGTACTTC. V is TRBV30 and J is TRBJ2-7; no firm D call. The V end lost 2 bases, the J end lost 5 bases, and 10 bases lay between the germline ends. CDR3 length equals 12 residues. Germline CDR1 reads GTSNPN; CDR2 reads SVGIG (reference sequence).

This clonotype was counted at least ten times. The chain recombines TRBV6-5 with TRBJ1-1, with D tentatively TRBD1 (6 bases). The CDR3 has 13 residues. Per the germline V gene, CDR1 is MNHEY and CDR2 is SVGAGI. V was pared by 5 bases and J by 3 bases, with 10 bases between. The CDR3 sequence is CASSLNRDTEAFF. The CDR3 DNA sequence: TGTGCCAGCAGTCTCAACAGGGACACTGAAGCTTTCTTT.

The rearrangement uses TRBV27 and TRBJ2-5; D may be TRBD2 (6 bases). Trimming shortened V by 5 bases and J by 2 bases, and 18 bases separated the two germline ends. The CDR3 is made up of 16 amino acids. The germline V gene encodes CDR1 MNHEY and CDR2 SMNVEV (reference sequence). Written as DNA, the CDR3 is TGTGCCAGCAGTCGCCTAGGGTGGGGAGGACAAGAGACCCAGTACTTC. Amino acids: CASSRLGWGGQETQYF.

The chain links TRBV18 to TRBJ1-2; tentative D call: TRBD1 (6 bases). There are 15 residues in the CDR3. Trimming stripped 5 bases from V and 0 bases from J, with 13 bases between. Germline CDR1 and CDR2: KGHSH and LQKENI. The DNA of the CDR3 is TGTGCCAGCTCAGGGACACAGGGAGCTAACTATGGCTACACCTTC. Amino acids: CASSGTQGANYGYTF.